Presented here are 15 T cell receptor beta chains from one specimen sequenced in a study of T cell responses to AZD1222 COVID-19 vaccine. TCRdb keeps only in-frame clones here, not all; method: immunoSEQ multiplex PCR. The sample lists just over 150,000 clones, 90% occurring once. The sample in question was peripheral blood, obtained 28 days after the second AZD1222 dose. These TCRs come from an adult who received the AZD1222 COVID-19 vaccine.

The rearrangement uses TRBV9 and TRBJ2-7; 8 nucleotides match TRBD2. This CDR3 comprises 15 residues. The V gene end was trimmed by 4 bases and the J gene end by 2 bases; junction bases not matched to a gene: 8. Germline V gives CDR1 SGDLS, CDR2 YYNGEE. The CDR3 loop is CASSPFSGAPYEQYF. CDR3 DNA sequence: TGTGCCAGCAGCCCCTTTAGCGGGGCCCCCTACGAGCAGTACTTC.

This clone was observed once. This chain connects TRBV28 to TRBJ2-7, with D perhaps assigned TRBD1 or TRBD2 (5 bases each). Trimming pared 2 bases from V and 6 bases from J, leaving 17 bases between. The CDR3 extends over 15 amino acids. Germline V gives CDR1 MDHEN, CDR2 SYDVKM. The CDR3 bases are TGTGCCAGCAGTTTAAGTGGGGGTAGAGCCTTCGAGCAGTACTTC. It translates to CASSLSGGRAFEQYF.

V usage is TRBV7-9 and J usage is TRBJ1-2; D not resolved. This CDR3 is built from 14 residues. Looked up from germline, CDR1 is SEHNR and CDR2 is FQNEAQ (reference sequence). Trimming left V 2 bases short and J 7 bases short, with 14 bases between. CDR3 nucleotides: TGTGCCAGCAGCTTACTCGGGGAGGGAGGTGGCTACACCTTC. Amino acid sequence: CASSLLGEGGGYTF.

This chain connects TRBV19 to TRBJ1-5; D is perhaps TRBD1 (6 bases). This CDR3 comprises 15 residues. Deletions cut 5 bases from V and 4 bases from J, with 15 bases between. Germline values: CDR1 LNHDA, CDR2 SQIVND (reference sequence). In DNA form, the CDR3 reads TGTGCCAGTAGTCCCCGCCGGGGGGCTAATCAGCCCCAGCATTTT. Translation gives CASSPRRGANQPQHF. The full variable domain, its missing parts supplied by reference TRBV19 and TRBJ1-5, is DGGITQSPKYLFRKEGQNVTLSCEQNLNHDAMYWYRQDPGQGLRLIYYSQIVNDFQKGDIAEGYSVSREKKESFPLTVTSAQKNPTAFYLCASSPRRGANQPQHFGDGTRLSIL.

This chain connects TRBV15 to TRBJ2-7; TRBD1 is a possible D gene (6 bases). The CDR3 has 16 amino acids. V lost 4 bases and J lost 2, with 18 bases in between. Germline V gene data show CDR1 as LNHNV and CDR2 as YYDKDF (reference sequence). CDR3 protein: CATSTHRDRPTYEQYF. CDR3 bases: TGTGCCACCAGCACCCACCGTGACAGGCCAACCTACGAGCAGTACTTC.

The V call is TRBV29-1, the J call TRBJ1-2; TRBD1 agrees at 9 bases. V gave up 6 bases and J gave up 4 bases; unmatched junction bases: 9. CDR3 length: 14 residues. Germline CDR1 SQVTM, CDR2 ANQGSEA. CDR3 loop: CSVGPGTGLYGYTF. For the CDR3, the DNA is TGCAGCGTGGGTCCCGGGACAGGGCTCTATGGCTACACCTTC.

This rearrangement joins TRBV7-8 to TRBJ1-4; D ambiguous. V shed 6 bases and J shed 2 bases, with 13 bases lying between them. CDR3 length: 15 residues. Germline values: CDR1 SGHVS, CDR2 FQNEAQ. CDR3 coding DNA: TGTGCCAGCAGTCACACGAGGACGACTAATGAAAAACTGTTTTTT. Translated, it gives CASSHTRTTNEKLFF.

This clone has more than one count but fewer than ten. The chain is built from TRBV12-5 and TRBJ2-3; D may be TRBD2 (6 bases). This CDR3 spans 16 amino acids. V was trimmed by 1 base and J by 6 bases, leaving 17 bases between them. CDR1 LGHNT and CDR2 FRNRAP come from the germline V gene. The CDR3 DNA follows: TGTGCTAGTGGTTTGGACCTTCTAGGAGGGGTGGATACGCAGTATTTT. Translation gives CASGLDLLGGVDTQYF.

The CDR3 region is CASSLSRQGGQPQHF. The CDR3 DNA reads TGTGCCAGCAGTTTATCTCGGCAGGGTGGGCAGCCCCAGCATTTT. The V call is TRBV27, the J call TRBJ1-5, with D tentatively TRBD1 (5 bases). Trimming took off 0 bases at V and 7 bases at J, with 13 bases between the two ends. Germline-derived CDR1 and CDR2 are MNHEY and SMNVEV (reference sequence). The CDR3 runs to 15 residues.

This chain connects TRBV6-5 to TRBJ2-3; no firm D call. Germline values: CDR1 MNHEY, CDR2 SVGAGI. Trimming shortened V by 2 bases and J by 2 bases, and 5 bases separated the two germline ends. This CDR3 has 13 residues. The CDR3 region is CASSYEVTDTQYF. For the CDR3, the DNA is TGTGCCAGCAGTTACGAGGTCACAGATACGCAGTATTTT.

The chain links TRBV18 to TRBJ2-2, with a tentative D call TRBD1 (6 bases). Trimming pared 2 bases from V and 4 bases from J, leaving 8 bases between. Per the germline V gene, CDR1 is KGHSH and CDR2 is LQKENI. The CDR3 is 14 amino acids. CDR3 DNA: TGTGCCAGCTCACCAGGGACATCCACCGGGGAGCTGTTTTTT. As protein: CASSPGTSTGELFF.

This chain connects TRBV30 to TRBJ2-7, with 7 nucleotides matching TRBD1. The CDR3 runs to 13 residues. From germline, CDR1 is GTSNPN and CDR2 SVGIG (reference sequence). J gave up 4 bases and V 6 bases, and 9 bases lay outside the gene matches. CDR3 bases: TGTGCCTGCGCGACAGGGTGGGGGTACGAGCAGTACTTC. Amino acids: CACATGWGYEQYF.

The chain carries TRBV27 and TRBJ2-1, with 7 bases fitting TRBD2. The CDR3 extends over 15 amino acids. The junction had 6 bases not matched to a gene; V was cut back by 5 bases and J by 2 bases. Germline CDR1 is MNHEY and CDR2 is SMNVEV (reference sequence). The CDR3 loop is CASSRAGRAYNEQFF. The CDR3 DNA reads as TGTGCCAGCAGTCGAGCGGGACGGGCCTACAATGAGCAGTTCTTC.

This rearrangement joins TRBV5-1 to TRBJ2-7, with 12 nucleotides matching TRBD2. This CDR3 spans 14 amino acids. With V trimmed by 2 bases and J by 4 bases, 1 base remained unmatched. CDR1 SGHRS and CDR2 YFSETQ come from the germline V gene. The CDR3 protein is CASSFGTSGYEQYF. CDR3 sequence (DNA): TGCGCCAGCAGCTTTGGGACTAGCGGGTACGAGCAGTACTTC.

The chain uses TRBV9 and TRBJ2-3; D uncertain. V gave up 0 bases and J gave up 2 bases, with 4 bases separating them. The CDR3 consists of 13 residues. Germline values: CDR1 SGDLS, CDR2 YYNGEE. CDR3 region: CASSVVLTDTQYF. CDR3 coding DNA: TGTGCCAGCAGCGTAGTGCTCACAGATACGCAGTATTTT.